These T cell receptor beta chains were read from a single sample in a study of PD-1 blockade in mismatch repair-deficient tumors. Generated by immunoSEQ multiplex PCR, the TCRdb table keeps only in-frame clones and is missing some. The table shows 75,000 to 80,000 clones, with approximately 81% occurring only once. The specimen comprised peripheral blood, sampled 44 weeks after starting pembrolizumab. These receptors all come from an adult with mismatch repair-deficient cancer. CDR3s include the opening cysteine and the closing phenylalanine or tryptophan. Each record gives: J gene, clone size, D gene, V gene, CDR3 protein, CDR3 DNA. A D gene is named only where the DNA matches it firmly. Size is omitted from some rows. Given values are once, few, many or a class for expanded clones.

j_call: TRBJ2-1
clone_size: -
d_call: TRBD2
v_call: TRBV19
cdr3_aa: CASSIRGLAGPNEQFF
cdr3_nt: TGTGCCAGTAGTATAAGGGGACTAGCGGGACCCAATGAGCAGTTCTTC

j_call: TRBJ2-5
clone_size: -
d_call: -
v_call: TRBV5-4
cdr3_aa: CASSLANRVSETQYF
cdr3_nt: TGTGCCAGCAGCTTGGCCAACAGGGTTTCGGAGACCCAGTACTTC

j_call: TRBJ2-1
clone_size: -
d_call: -
v_call: TRBV25-1
cdr3_aa: CASSELGGGNNEQFF
cdr3_nt: TGTGCCAGCAGTGAATTAGGGGGCGGGAACAATGAGCAGTTCTTC

j_call: TRBJ2-4
clone_size: -
d_call: TRBD2
v_call: TRBV5-5
cdr3_aa: CASSFAPAGAKNIQYF
cdr3_nt: TGTGCCAGCAGCTTTGCACCAGCGGGAGCTAAAAACATTCAGTACTTC

j_call: TRBJ2-2
clone_size: once
d_call: TRBD2
v_call: TRBV19
cdr3_aa: CASTSAGGGELFF
cdr3_nt: TGTGCCAGTACGTCCGCGGGAGGGGGGGAGCTGTTTTTT

j_call: TRBJ2-2
clone_size: few
d_call: -
v_call: TRBV30
cdr3_aa: CAWRRDSSTGELFF
cdr3_nt: TGTGCCTGGAGGCGGGACTCCTCCACCGGGGAGCTGTTTTTT

j_call: TRBJ2-2
clone_size: -
d_call: TRBD2
v_call: TRBV6-1
cdr3_aa: CASSGGLAGFTGELFF
cdr3_nt: TGTGCCAGCAGTGGGGGACTAGCGGGATTCACCGGGGAGCTGTTTTTT

j_call: TRBJ2-2
clone_size: -
d_call: -
v_call: TRBV19
cdr3_aa: CASSYTGELFF
cdr3_nt: TGTGCCAGTAGTTATACCGGGGAGCTGTTTTTT

j_call: TRBJ1-1
clone_size: once
d_call: TRBD1
v_call: TRBV4-1
cdr3_aa: CASSLTGGKWNTEAFF
cdr3_nt: TGCGCCAGCAGCTTAACAGGGGGTAAGTGGAACACTGAAGCTTTCTTT

j_call: TRBJ2-3
clone_size: -
d_call: -
v_call: TRBV5-1
cdr3_aa: CASSPTYGGAGDTQYF
cdr3_nt: TGCGCCAGCAGCCCGACCTATGGGGGCGCGGGAGATACGCAGTATTTT

j_call: TRBJ2-1
clone_size: -
d_call: TRBD1
v_call: TRBV4-2
cdr3_aa: CASSQSRDSEQFF
cdr3_nt: TGTGCCAGCAGCCAATCCCGGGACAGTGAGCAGTTCTTC

j_call: TRBJ1-2
clone_size: few
d_call: -
v_call: TRBV7-9
cdr3_aa: CASSSPAGHYGYTF
cdr3_nt: TGTGCCAGCAGCTCCCCGGCAGGCCACTATGGCTACACCTTC

j_call: TRBJ1-5
clone_size: -
d_call: -
v_call: TRBV7-8
cdr3_aa: CASSFTDNQPQHF
cdr3_nt: TGTGCCAGCAGCTTTACAGACAATCAGCCCCAGCATTTT

j_call: TRBJ1-5
clone_size: -
d_call: -
v_call: TRBV2
cdr3_aa: CASSLGGDQPQHF
cdr3_nt: TGTGCCAGCAGCCTCGGGGGAGATCAGCCCCAGCATTTT

j_call: TRBJ2-3
clone_size: -
d_call: TRBD1
v_call: TRBV19
cdr3_aa: CASSIWTGGGTDTQYF
cdr3_nt: TGTGCCAGTAGTATATGGACAGGGGGCGGCACAGATACGCAGTATTTT

j_call: TRBJ2-1
clone_size: -
d_call: -
v_call: TRBV6-6
cdr3_aa: CASSTSTAKPHEQFF
cdr3_nt: TGTGCCAGCAGTACTAGTACCGCGAAACCCCATGAGCAGTTCTTC

j_call: TRBJ2-1
clone_size: -
d_call: TRBD1
v_call: TRBV30
cdr3_aa: CAWNKDRGEQFF
cdr3_nt: TGTGCCTGGAACAAGGACAGGGGAGAGCAGTTCTTC

j_call: TRBJ2-1
clone_size: -
d_call: TRBD2
v_call: TRBV19
cdr3_aa: CASSAGGGRAYNEQFF
cdr3_nt: TGTGCCAGTAGCGCAGGCGGCGGGAGGGCCTACAATGAGCAGTTCTTC

j_call: TRBJ2-1
clone_size: -
d_call: TRBD2
v_call: TRBV15
cdr3_aa: CATSRVSGGNNEQFF
cdr3_nt: TGTGCCACCAGCAGAGTTTCGGGAGGGAACAATGAGCAGTTCTTC

j_call: TRBJ2-5
clone_size: -
d_call: TRBD2
v_call: TRBV7-2
cdr3_aa: CASSRRTSGTQETQYF
cdr3_nt: TGTGCCAGCAGCAGACGGACTAGCGGGACCCAAGAGACCCAGTACTTC

j_call: TRBJ1-5
clone_size: once
d_call: -
v_call: TRBV28
cdr3_aa: CASSSSLQPQHF
cdr3_nt: TGTGCCAGCAGTAGTTCCCTTCAGCCCCAGCATTTT

j_call: TRBJ2-3
clone_size: -
d_call: TRBD2
v_call: TRBV6-6
cdr3_aa: CASSRRLAGDPDTQYF
cdr3_nt: TGTGCCAGCAGTCGTCGACTAGCGGGAGACCCAGATACGCAGTATTTT

j_call: TRBJ2-1
clone_size: -
d_call: TRBD2
v_call: TRBV15
cdr3_aa: CATSRDLTGLVGEQFF
cdr3_nt: TGTGCCACCAGCAGAGATCTCACGGGACTAGTAGGCGAGCAGTTCTTC

j_call: TRBJ1-2
clone_size: -
d_call: -
v_call: TRBV30
cdr3_aa: CAWSRGNGYTF
cdr3_nt: TGTGCCTGGAGTAGGGGGAATGGCTACACCTTC

j_call: TRBJ2-5
clone_size: -
d_call: -
v_call: TRBV25-1
cdr3_aa: CASRESGETQYF
cdr3_nt: TGTGCCAGCAGAGAATCTGGAGAGACCCAGTACTTC

j_call: TRBJ1-1
clone_size: -
d_call: TRBD1
v_call: TRBV27
cdr3_aa: CASSPGQGARTEAFF
cdr3_nt: TGTGCCAGCAGCCCTGGTCAGGGGGCCCGCACTGAAGCTTTCTTT

j_call: TRBJ2-7
clone_size: -
d_call: TRBD2
v_call: TRBV10-3
cdr3_aa: CAISESASGSYEQYF
cdr3_nt: TGTGCCATCAGTGAGTCAGCTAGCGGAAGCTACGAGCAGTACTTC